These 19 T cell receptor beta chains share one sample of origin, sequenced in a study of T cell responses to AZD1222 COVID-19 vaccine. Here immunoSEQ multiplex PCR was the method, and the copy in TCRdb shows in-frame clones only, minus some. The table includes 100,000 to 150,000 clones, around 90% detected once. The input for sequencing was peripheral blood, taken on day 0 of MenACWY control vaccination. The receptor source for this set is an adult in good health.

In regard to this clone: Different DNA sequences within this sample yield the same CDR3. The chain employs TRBV5-1 and TRBJ2-7, with D possibly being TRBD1 (5 bases). CDR1 is SGHRS and CDR2 is YFSETQ in the germline V gene. The CDR3 has 12 amino acids. Trimming cost V 0 bases and J 5 bases, with 6 bases left between them. CDR3 in amino acids: CASSLVGDEQYF. The CDR3 DNA sequence: TGCGCCAGCAGCTTGGTAGGGGACGAGCAGTACTTC.

The rearrangement joins TRBV7-6 to TRBJ2-5, with D perhaps TRBD2 (6 bases). V shed 1 base and J shed 2 bases, with 17 bases lying between them. This CDR3 has 17 residues. Germline V gene data show CDR1 as SGHVS and CDR2 as FNYEAQ. The chain's CDR3 is CASSLVHRAGRQETQYF. The CDR3 DNA reads as TGTGCCAGCAGCTTAGTACATCGGGCGGGGAGGCAAGAGACCCAGTACTTC.

This chain connects TRBV5-1 to TRBJ2-4; the match to TRBD2 covers 14 bases. Germline V gene data show CDR1 as SGHRS and CDR2 as YFSETQ. This CDR3 spans 16 amino acids. With V trimmed by 4 bases and J by 5 bases, 5 bases remained unmatched. The CDR3: CASSRTSGGRENIQYF. The CDR3 region has the DNA TGCGCCAGCAGCCGGACTAGCGGGGGGCGGGAAAACATTCAGTACTTC.

The J gene is TRBJ1-1, the V gene TRBV6-6; D call uncertain. Trimming took off 5 bases at V and 1 base at J, with 8 bases between the two ends. The CDR3 contains 13 residues. Germline CDR1 reads MNHNY; CDR2 reads SVGAGI (reference sequence). The CDR3, as DNA: TGTGCCAGCAGTAGGACCCAGAACACTGAAGCTTTCTTT. It specifies CASSRTQNTEAFF.

This clone was seen once. CDR3 nucleotides: TGCGCCAGCAGCTTCACAGGTGGATCTCCTGAAGCTTTCTTT. It translates to CASSFTGGSPEAFF. The rearrangement uses TRBV5-1 and TRBJ1-1, with a possible D match to TRBD1 (5 bases). Germline CDR1 reads SGHRS; CDR2 reads YFSETQ. CDR3 size: 14 residues. V was shortened by 2 bases and J by 6 bases, with 14 bases between the two germline ends.

The chain employs TRBV4-3 and TRBJ1-6; no reliable D call. The CDR3 has 16 residues. Germline V gives CDR1 LGHNA, CDR2 YSLEER. V was trimmed by 3 bases and J by 0 bases, leaving 9 bases between them. The CDR3 reads CASSQAGYSYNSPLHF. As DNA, the CDR3 is TGCGCCAGCAGCCAGGCGGGGTACTCCTATAATTCACCCCTCCACTTT.

This clone was recorded once. This chain uses TRBV5-8 with TRBJ1-5; unclear D gene. There are 16 residues in the CDR3. Per the germline V gene, CDR1 is SGHTS and CDR2 is YDEGEE. V was clipped by 1 base and J by 0 bases, with 11 bases between them. Here the CDR3 reads CASSLSWEHSNQPQHF. The CDR3 coding sequence is TGTGCCAGCAGCTTGAGCTGGGAGCATAGCAATCAGCCCCAGCATTTT.

CDR3 sequence (DNA): TGTGCCAGCAGTTATTTAGCAGGAGCTAATCAGCCCCAGCATTTT. It is translated as CASSYLAGANQPQHF. The V and J genes are TRBV6-2 or TRBV6-3 and TRBJ1-5; D is unclear. Trimming took off 3 bases at V and 4 bases at J, with 13 bases between the two ends. The CDR3 is 15 residues long. The germline V gene encodes CDR1 MNHEY and CDR2 SVGEGT.

This CDR3 is CARPVGTENYSGNTIYF. The CDR3 coding sequence is TGTGCCAGACCCGTTGGGACGGAAAATTACTCTGGAAACACCATATATTTT. The rearrangement joins TRBV28 to TRBJ1-3, with D possibly TRBD1 on 5 matching bases. The germline gives CDR1 MDHEN, CDR2 SYDVKM. This CDR3 comprises 17 residues. V lost 9 bases and J lost 0, with 21 bases in between.

This rearrangement joins TRBV5-4 to TRBJ2-5, with 10 bases fitting TRBD1. J gave up 2 bases and V 4 bases, and 8 bases lay outside the gene matches. Germline V lookup: CDR1 SGHNT, CDR2 YYREEE (reference sequence). This CDR3 region has 16 residues. CDR3 region: CASSVRDRGNQETQYF. CDR3 DNA: TGTGCCAGCAGCGTCCGGGACAGGGGTAATCAAGAGACCCAGTACTTC. Full variable domain (outside the CDR3, taken from reference TRBV5-4 and TRBJ2-5): ETGVTQSPTHLIKTRGQQVTLRCSSQSGHNTVSWYQQALGQGPQFIFQYYREEENGRGNFPPRFSGLQFPNYSSELNVNALELDDSALYLCASSVRDRGNQETQYFGPGTRLLVL.

The chain uses TRBV3-1 (or the pseudogene TRBV3-2) and TRBJ1-2; possible D gene TRBD1, 5 bases. Deletions cut 0 bases from V and 8 bases from J, with 16 bases between. The CDR3 contains 15 residues. Germline CDR1 and CDR2: LGHDT and YNNKEL (reference sequence). Here the CDR3 DNA reads TGTGCCAGCAGCCAAGAGAGTAAAGGGGCTATCGGCTACACCTTC. Translating it yields CASSQESKGAIGYTF.

The chain joins TRBV12-3 or TRBV12-4 to TRBJ2-5; 7 nucleotides match TRBD1. The CDR3 extends over 13 amino acids. Trimming removed 6 bases from V and 5 bases from J; junction bases left unmatched: 6. The chain's CDR3 is CASRRGGRETQYF. The CDR3 DNA is TGTGCCAGCAGACGAGGGGGCCGGGAGACCCAGTACTTC.

The chain has TRBV19 and TRBJ1-2; TRBD1 might be the D (6 bases). The CDR3 consists of 15 residues. Germline CDR1 is LNHDA and CDR2 is SQIVND (reference sequence). The V end lost 4 bases, the J end lost 0 bases, and 12 bases lay between the germline ends. The chain's CDR3 is CASSTGQFANYGYTF. The CDR3 coding sequence is TGTGCCAGTAGTACCGGACAGTTCGCTAACTATGGCTACACCTTC.

This clone has a single count. The chain employs TRBV2 and TRBJ2-5, with no clear D. Looked up from germline, CDR1 is SNHLY and CDR2 is FYNNEI. This CDR3 region has 11 residues. With 1 base removed from V and 7 bases from J, the gap between germline ends came to 4 bases. The CDR3 bases are TGTGCCAGCAGTGAAGGATCGACCCAGTACTTC. It codes for CASSEGSTQYF.

This chain connects TRBV7-9 to TRBJ1-6; tentatively, D is TRBD1 (5 bases). Germline loops: CDR1 SEHNR, CDR2 FQNEAQ (reference sequence). The CDR3 covers 15 residues. Trimming removed 5 bases at V and 6 bases at J, with 14 bases between. The DNA of the CDR3 is TGTGCCAGCAGCGCTTCAGGGACTACTAATTCACCCCTCCACTTT. It is translated as CASSASGTTNSPLHF.

The chain joins TRBV5-4 to TRBJ2-7, with D tentatively TRBD1 or TRBD2 (5 bases each). The CDR3 loop spans 14 amino acids. The V gene lost 1 base and the J gene lost 6 bases, with 14 bases spanning the gap. The germline V gene has CDR1 SGHNT and CDR2 YYREEE (reference sequence). The CDR3 DNA is TGTGCCAGCAGCTTGCTTGTGGGGGTGGGCGAGCAGTACTTC. Protein sequence: CASSLLVGVGEQYF.

This clone showed up just a few times. The genes are TRBV25-1 and TRBJ1-4, with D perhaps TRBD1 (5 bases). Germline CDR1 and CDR2: MGHDK and SYGVNS. This CDR3 has 15 amino acids. The V end lost 1 base, the J end lost 2 bases, and 8 bases lay between the germline ends. In DNA form, the CDR3 reads TGTGCCAGCAGTGAATTAGGGGAGACTAATGAAAAACTGTTTTTT. As protein: CASSELGETNEKLFF.

The chain uses TRBV4-3 and TRBJ1-3; D gene unclear. Between the trimmed V and J ends, which lost 1 base and 4 bases, there was a span of 5 bases. The CDR3 totals 13 residues. In germline, CDR1 is LGHNA, CDR2 YSLEER. Written as DNA, the CDR3 is TGCGCCAGCAGCCAAGCGGGCGGAAACACCATATATTTT. It codes for CASSQAGGNTIYF.

The J gene is TRBJ2-4, the V gene TRBV30; D not resolved. The CDR3 spans 13 residues. CDR1 and CDR2 (germline): GTSNPN, SVGIG (reference sequence). Trimming took off 0 bases at V and 1 base at J, with 4 bases between the two ends. CDR3 amino acids: CAWSVGAKNIQYF. The CDR3 DNA reads as TGTGCCTGGAGTGTAGGTGCCAAAAACATTCAGTACTTC. The entire variable domain, with the rest obtained from reference TRBV30 and TRBJ2-4, is as follows: SQTIHQWPATLVQPVGSPLSLECTVEGTSNPNLYWYRQAAGRGLQLLFYSVGIGQISSEVPQNLSASRPQDRQFILSSKKLLLSDSGFYLCAWSVGAKNIQYFGAGTRLSVL.